The 6 T cell receptor beta chains listed next were all sequenced from one sample in a study of blood T cell repertoires in COVID-19. The repertoire was sequenced with immunoSEQ multiplex PCR; TCRdb's copy has only in-frame clones and lacks some. The sample lists about 230,000 clones, 65% to 90% seen once, with roughly 15% in the top ten. What was sequenced was PBMCs or T cells enriched from blood (not recorded which). These receptors were obtained from a man aged 18 to 30 who had recovered from COVID-19.

The chain has TRBV12-5 and TRBJ2-7; 10 bases fit TRBD1. Unmatched junction bases numbered 5, after V lost 6 bases and J lost 6 bases. The CDR3 runs to 13 residues. Per the germline V gene, CDR1 is LGHNT and CDR2 is FRNRAP. The CDR3 reads CASGGTGVSEQYF. The CDR3 nucleotides are TGTGCTAGTGGGGGGACAGGGGTTAGCGAGCAGTACTTC.

The chain employs TRBV3-1 (or the pseudogene TRBV3-2) and TRBJ1-1; D is unclear. Germline CDR1 is LGHDT and CDR2 is YNNKEL (reference sequence). With 3 bases removed from V and 6 bases from J, the gap between germline ends came to 14 bases. The CDR3 length is 14 residues. For the CDR3, the DNA is TGTGCCAGCAGCCACACAGCGGCCGGGGCTGAAGCTTTCTTT. It translates to CASSHTAAGAEAFF.

This chain links TRBV19 with TRBJ1-2; 7 nucleotides match TRBD1. There are 15 residues in the CDR3. The V gene's germline CDR1 is LNHDA and CDR2 SQIVND (reference sequence). Unmatched junction bases numbered 12, after V lost 11 bases and J lost 0 bases. The CDR3 spells CASSPGTAANYGYTF. As DNA, the CDR3 is TGTGCCTCAAGCCCTGGGACAGCAGCTAACTATGGCTACACCTTC. Drawing the rest from reference TRBV19 and TRBJ1-2, the complete variable domain is DGGITQSPKYLFRKEGQNVTLSCEQNLNHDAMYWYRQDPGQGLRLIYYSQIVNDFQKGDIAEGYSVSREKKESFPLTVTSAQKNPTAFYLCASSPGTAANYGYTFGSGTRLTVV.

The table lists this clone with a few counts. This chain joins TRBV29-1 and TRBJ2-7; TRBD1 matches at 10 bases. After removal of 3 bases from V and 3 bases from J, the junction contained 8 bases not matched to a gene. Germline V gene data show CDR1 as SQVTM and CDR2 as ANQGSEA. This CDR3 contains 15 residues. CDR3 nucleotides: TGCAGCGTTGATAGGTTTAGGGACAGGGGCTACGAGCAGTACTTC. Its translation: CSVDRFRDRGYEQYF.

The rearrangement joins TRBV10-3 to TRBJ2-2; the match to TRBD2 covers 7 bases. Germline V gene lookup returns CDR1 ENHRY and CDR2 SYGVKD. This CDR3 spans 16 amino acids. J gave up 1 base and V 4 bases, and 6 bases lay outside the gene matches. This CDR3 is CAISVSGTMNTGELFF. CDR3 sequence (DNA): TGTGCCATCAGTGTATCCGGGACTATGAACACCGGGGAGCTGTTTTTT.

The V call is TRBV5-5, the J call TRBJ1-5; 9 bases are a match to TRBD1. CDR1 is SGHKS, CDR2 YYEKEE, per germline (reference sequence). The V and J ends lost 5 bases and 6 bases, in that order; junction bases with no gene match: 6. The CDR3 runs 14 residues. The CDR3 here is CASSSGQGSQPQHF. The CDR3 DNA sequence: TGTGCCAGCAGTTCGGGACAGGGTAGTCAGCCCCAGCATTTT.